This T cell receptor (beta chain) was found in a study (dated by TCRdb to the mid-2010s). The protocol used for the library was RT-PCR. Instrument on record: Illumina MiSeq. TCRdb reprocessed the public reads (quality trimming at Q25 with fastp, clone calling with MiXCR) and kept in-frame beta chains. Rows with a matching CDR3 protein are joined into one entry that keeps the most common DNA and genes. The sample table holds 550,000 to 750,000 distinct CDR3 sequences, of which 14% were seen once. 3% to 4.5% of the sample is held by the ten biggest clonotypes. Including cysteine and phenylalanine, the CDR3 has 14 amino acids. Of all the DNA, just the CDR3 is kept, 42 bases in frame from base 1. The junction shows trimming of 4 bases on V and 2 bases on J, and the gene matches do not reach 4 bases of it. The germline V gene encodes CDR1 MNHNS and CDR2 SASEGT. Worth noting for this clonotype: Its antigen is not yet known. It has no much larger one-base neighbor in the sample; base qualities were not kept.

The TCR originated in a female donor in good health, serving as a healthy control. Sequencing input: memory CD4+ T cells from blood. The chain is encoded by TRBV6-1 joined to TRBJ1-2, and 7 junction bases match TRBD1. In nucleotides, the sequence is TGTGCCAGCAGTGGAAACAGGGGAAACTATGGCTACACCTTC. It specifies CASSGNRGNYGYTF.